The subject of this entry is one T cell receptor beta chain. Its antigen is unidentified. The sample is drawn from a study of post-analysis software for immune sequencing data. The study, taken as a whole, reports: Comparison with controls showed significantly lower normalized Chao1 diversity in multiple sclerosis patients. Elevated frequency relative to controls characterized four to six TRBV segments in patients, TRBV5-6, TRBV5-1 and TRBV20-1 among them.

TCR beta cDNA libraries had unique molecular identifiers. From the PCR reads, TCRdb called clonotypes with MiXCR, one entry per CDR3 protein. The sample has some 690,000 distinct CDR3 sequences; 25% to 30% are singletons. The CDR3 is made up of 11 amino acids. Trimming took off 4 bases at V and 6 bases at J, with 7 bases between the two ends. The germline CDR1 and CDR2 sequences are SGDLS and YYNGEE. Material: blood. The sequence derives from a girl aged 5 to 17 with multiple sclerosis. The chain couples TRBV9 to TRBJ2-5; D gene uncertain. CDR3 nucleotides: TGTGCCAGCAGCCTCGGCAAGACCCAGTACTTC. This translates into CASSLGKTQYF.